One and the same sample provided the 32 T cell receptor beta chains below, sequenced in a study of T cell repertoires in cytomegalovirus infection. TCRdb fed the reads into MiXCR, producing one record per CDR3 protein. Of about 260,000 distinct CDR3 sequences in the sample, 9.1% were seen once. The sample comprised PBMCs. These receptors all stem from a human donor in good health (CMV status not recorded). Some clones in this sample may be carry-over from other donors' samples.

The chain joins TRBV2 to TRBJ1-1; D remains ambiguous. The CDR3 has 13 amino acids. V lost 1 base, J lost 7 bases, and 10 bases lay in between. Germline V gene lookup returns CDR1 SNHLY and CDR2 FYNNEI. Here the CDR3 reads CASSEGTLIEAFF. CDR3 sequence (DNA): TGTGCCAGCAGTGAAGGGACTTTAATTGAAGCTTTCTTT.

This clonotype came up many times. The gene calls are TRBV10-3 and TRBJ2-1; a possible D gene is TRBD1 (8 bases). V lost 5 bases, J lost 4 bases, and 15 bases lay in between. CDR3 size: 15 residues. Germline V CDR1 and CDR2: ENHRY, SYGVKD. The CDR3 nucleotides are TGTGCCATCAGTTCCGGGGGGACAGGATACAATGAGCAGTTCTTC. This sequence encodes CAISSGGTGYNEQFF.

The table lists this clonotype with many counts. The CDR3 DNA follows: TGTGCCAGCAGCCGGGTAGCGGCAGGGACTCAAGAGACCCAGTACTTC. It yields the protein CASSRVAAGTQETQYF. The rearrangement uses TRBV7-2 and TRBJ2-5; perhaps TRBD2 as D (6 bases). This CDR3 has 16 amino acids. CDR1 is SGHTA, CDR2 FQGNSA, per germline. The germline V and J ends were trimmed by 5 bases and 2 bases, with 18 bases remaining between them.

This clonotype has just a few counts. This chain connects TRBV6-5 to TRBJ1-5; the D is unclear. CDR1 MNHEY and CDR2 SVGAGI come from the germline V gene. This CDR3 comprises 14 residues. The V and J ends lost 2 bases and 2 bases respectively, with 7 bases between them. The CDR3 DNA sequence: TGTGCCAGCAGTTACAGGGATGGCAATCAGCCCCAGCATTTT. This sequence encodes CASSYRDGNQPQHF.

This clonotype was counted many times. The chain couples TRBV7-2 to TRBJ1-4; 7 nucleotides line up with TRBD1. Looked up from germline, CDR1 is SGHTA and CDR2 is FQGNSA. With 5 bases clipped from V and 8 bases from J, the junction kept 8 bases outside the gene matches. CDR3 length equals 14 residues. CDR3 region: CASSPGQIGEKLFF. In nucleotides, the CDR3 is TGTGCCAGCAGCCCGGGACAGATTGGGGAAAAACTGTTTTTT.

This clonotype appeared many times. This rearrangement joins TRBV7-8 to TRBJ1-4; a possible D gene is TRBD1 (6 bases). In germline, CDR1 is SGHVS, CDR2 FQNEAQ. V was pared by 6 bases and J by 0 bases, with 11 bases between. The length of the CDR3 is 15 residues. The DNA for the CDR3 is TGTGCCAGCAGACAGGGAGTTGCAACTAATGAAAAACTGTTTTTT. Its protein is CASRQGVATNEKLFF.

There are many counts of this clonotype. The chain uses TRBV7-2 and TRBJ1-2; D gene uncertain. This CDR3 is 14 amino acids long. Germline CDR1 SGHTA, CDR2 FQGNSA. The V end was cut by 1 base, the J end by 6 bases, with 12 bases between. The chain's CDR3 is CASSLVFRENGYTF. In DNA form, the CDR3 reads TGTGCCAGCAGCTTAGTTTTTCGGGAAAATGGCTACACCTTC. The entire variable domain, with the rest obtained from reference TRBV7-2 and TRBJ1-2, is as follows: GAGVSQSPSNKVTEKGKDVELRCDPISGHTALYWYRQSLGQGLEFLIYFQGNSAPDKSGLPSDRFSAERTGGSVSTLTIQRTQQEDSAVYLCASSLVFRENGYTFGSGTRLTVV.

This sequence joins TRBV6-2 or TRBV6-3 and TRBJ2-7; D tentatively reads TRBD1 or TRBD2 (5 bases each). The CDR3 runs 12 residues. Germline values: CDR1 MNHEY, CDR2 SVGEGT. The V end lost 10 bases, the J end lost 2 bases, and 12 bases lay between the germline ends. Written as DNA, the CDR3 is TGTGCCATCTCCGGGACCACCTACGAGCAGTACTTC. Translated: CAISGTTYEQYF.

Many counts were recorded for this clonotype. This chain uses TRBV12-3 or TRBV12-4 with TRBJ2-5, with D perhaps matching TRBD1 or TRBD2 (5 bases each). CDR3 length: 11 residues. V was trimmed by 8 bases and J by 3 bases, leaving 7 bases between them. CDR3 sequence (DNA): TGTGCCAGCCGGGGCGAAGAGACCCAGTACTTC. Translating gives CASRGEETQYF.

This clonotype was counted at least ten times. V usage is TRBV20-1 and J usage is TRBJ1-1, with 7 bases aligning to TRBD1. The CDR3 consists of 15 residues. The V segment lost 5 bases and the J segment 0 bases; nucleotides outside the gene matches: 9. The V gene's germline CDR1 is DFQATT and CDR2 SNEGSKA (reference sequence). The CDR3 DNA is TGCAGTGCTGAGGGTGGGGACAGCATGAACACTGAAGCTTTCTTT. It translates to CSAEGGDSMNTEAFF.

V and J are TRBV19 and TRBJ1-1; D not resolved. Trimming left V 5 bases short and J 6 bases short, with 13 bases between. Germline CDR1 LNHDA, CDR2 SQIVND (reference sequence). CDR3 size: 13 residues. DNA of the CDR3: TGTGCCAGTAGTTGGGTGCTCGGGGCTGAAGCTTTCTTT. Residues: CASSWVLGAEAFF.

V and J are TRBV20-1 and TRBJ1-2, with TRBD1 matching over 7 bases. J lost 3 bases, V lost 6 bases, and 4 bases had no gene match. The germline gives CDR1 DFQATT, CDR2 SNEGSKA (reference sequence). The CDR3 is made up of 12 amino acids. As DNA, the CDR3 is TGCAGTGCGCCTGGACAGGACTATGGCTACACCTTC. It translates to CSAPGQDYGYTF.

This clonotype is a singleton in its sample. In nucleotides, the CDR3 is TGCAGTGCTTCCCCGGGACAGGGGTACAATGAGCAGTTCTTC. Encoded protein: CSASPGQGYNEQFF. The chain uses TRBV20-1 and TRBJ2-1, with TRBD1 identical over 10 bases. V lost 5 bases, J lost 4 bases, and 5 bases stayed unmatched. The CDR3 contains 14 residues. Germline CDR1 reads DFQATT; CDR2 reads SNEGSKA (reference sequence).

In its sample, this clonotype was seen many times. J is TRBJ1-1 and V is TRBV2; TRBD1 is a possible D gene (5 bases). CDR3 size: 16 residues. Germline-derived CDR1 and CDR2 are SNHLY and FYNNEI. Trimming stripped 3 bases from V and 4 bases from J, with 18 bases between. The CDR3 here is CASSETPWPGVTEAFF. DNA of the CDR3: TGTGCCAGCAGTGAGACTCCTTGGCCGGGGGTCACTGAAGCTTTCTTT.

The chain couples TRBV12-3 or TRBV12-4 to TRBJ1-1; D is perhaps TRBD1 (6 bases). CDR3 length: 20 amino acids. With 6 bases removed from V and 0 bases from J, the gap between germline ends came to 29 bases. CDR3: CASSQGSGAGSHRLNTEAFF. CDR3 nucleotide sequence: TGTGCCAGCAGCCAAGGGTCGGGGGCAGGGAGTCATCGGTTGAACACTGAAGCTTTCTTT.

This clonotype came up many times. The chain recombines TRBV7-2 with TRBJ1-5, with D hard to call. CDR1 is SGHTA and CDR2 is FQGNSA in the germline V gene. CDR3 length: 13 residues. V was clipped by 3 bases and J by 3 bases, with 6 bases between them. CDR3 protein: CASSFGYNQPQHF. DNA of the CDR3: TGTGCCAGCAGCTTCGGGTACAATCAGCCCCAGCATTTT. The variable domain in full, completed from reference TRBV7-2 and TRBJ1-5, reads GAGVSQSPSNKVTEKGKDVELRCDPISGHTALYWYRQSLGQGLEFLIYFQGNSAPDKSGLPSDRFSAERTGGSVSTLTIQRTQQEDSAVYLCASSFGYNQPQHFGDGTRLSIL.

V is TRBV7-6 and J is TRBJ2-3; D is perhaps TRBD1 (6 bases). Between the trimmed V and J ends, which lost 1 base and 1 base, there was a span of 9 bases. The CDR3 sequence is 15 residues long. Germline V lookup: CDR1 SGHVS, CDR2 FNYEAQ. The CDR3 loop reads CASSLVQGGTDTQYF. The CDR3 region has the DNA TGTGCCAGCAGCTTAGTACAGGGCGGCACAGATACGCAGTATTTT.

The CDR3 DNA is TGTGCCAGCCCGAGGGGGGACAGATCCTACGAGCAGTACTTC. Its protein product is CASPRGDRSYEQYF. This chain joins TRBV6-8 and TRBJ2-7; possible D gene TRBD1, 7 bases. Germline CDR1 and CDR2: MNHGY and SAAAGT. The CDR3 is 14 amino acids. The germline V and J ends were trimmed by 8 bases and 1 base, with 15 bases remaining between them.

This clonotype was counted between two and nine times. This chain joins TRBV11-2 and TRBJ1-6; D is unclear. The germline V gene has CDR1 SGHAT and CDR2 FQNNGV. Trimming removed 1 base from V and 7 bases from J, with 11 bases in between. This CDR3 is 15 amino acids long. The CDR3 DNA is TGTGCCAGCAGCTTAGGTAACTTCAGGAATTCACCCCTCCACTTT. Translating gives CASSLGNFRNSPLHF.

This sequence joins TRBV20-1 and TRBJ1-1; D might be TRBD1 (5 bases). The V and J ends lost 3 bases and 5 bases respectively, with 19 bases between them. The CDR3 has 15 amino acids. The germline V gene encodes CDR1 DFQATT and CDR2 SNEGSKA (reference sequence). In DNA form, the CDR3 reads TGCAGTGCTAGTAACCCAAAGGGGCGGGGGACTGAAGCTTTCTTT. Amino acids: CSASNPKGRGTEAFF.

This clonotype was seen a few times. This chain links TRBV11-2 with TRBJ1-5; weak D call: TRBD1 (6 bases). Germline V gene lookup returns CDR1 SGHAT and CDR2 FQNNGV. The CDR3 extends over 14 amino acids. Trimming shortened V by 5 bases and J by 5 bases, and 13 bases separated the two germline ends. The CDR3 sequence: CASSRTRTDQPQHF. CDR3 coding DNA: TGTGCCAGCAGCCGAACTAGGACAGATCAGCCCCAGCATTTT.

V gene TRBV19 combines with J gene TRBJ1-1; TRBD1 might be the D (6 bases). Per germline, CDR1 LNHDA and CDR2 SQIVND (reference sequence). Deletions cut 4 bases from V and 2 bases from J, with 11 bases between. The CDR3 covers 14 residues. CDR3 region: CASSRDTLNTEAFF. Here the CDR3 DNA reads TGTGCCAGTAGTAGGGACACCTTAAACACTGAAGCTTTCTTT.

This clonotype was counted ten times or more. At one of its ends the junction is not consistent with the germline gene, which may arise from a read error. The CDR3 DNA reads TGTGCCAGCAGCTCGCGGGGGATCGAGCAGTCCTTC. Translating gives CASSSRGIEQSF. The J gene is TRBJ2-1, the V gene TRBV7-8; the match to TRBD2 covers 7 bases. Germline V gives CDR1 SGHVS, CDR2 FQNEAQ. The CDR3 is 12 residues long.

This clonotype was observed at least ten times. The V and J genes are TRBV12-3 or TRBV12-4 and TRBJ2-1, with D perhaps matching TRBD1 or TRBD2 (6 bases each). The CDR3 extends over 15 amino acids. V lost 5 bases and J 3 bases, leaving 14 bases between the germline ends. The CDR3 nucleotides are TGTGCCAGCAGTATTTCGGGGGCCAGCTACAATGAGCAGTTCTTC. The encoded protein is CASSISGASYNEQFF.

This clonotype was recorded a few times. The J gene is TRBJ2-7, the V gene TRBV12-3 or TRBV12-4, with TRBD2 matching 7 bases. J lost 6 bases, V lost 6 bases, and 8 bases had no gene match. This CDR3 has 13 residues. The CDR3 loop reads CASSPRREGEQYF. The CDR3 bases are TGTGCCAGCAGCCCTCGGAGGGAGGGCGAGCAGTACTTC.

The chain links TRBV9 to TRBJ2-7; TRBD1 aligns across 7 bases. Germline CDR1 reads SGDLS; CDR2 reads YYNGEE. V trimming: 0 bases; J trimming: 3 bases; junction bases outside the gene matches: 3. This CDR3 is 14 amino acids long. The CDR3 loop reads CASSVGDSNYEQYF. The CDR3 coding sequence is TGTGCCAGCAGCGTAGGGGACAGCAACTACGAGCAGTACTTC.

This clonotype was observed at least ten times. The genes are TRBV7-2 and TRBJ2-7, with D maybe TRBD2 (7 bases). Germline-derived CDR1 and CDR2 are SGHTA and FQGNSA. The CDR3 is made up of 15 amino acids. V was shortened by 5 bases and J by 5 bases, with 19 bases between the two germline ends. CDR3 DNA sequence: TGTGCCAGCAGCGAGATTCCCAGGGGAGGGAACGAGCAGTACTTC. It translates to CASSEIPRGGNEQYF.

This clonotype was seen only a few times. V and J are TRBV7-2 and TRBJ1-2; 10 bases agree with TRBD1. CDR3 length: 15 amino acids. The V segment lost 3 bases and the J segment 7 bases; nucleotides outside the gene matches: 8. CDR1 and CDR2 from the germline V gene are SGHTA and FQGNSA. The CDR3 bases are TGTGCCAGCAGCTTTTCCGGGACAGGGGCGCCTGGCTACACCTTC. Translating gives CASSFSGTGAPGYTF.

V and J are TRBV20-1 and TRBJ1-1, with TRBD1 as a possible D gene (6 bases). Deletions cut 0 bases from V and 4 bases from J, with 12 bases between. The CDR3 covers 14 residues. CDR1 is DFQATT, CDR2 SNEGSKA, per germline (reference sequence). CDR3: CSAREGGGGTEAFF. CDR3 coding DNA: TGCAGTGCTAGAGAGGGGGGGGGCGGCACTGAAGCTTTCTTT.

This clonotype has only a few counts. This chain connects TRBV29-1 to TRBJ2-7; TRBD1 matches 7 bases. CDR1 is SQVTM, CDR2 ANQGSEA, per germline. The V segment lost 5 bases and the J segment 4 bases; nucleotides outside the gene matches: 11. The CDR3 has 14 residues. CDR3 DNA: TGCAGCGTTCAAAACAGGGGCGAAGGGTACGAGCAGTACTTC. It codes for CSVQNRGEGYEQYF.

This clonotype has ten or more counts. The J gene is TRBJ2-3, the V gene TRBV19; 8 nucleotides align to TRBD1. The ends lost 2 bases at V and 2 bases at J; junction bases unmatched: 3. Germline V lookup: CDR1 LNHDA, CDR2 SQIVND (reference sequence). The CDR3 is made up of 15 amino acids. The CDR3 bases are TGTGCCAGTAGTATAACAGGGGGGACCACAGATACGCAGTATTTT. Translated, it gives CASSITGGTTDTQYF.

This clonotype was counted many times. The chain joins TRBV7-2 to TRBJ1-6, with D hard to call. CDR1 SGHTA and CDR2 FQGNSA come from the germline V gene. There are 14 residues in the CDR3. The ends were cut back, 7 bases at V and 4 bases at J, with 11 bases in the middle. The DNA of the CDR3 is TGTGCCAGCAAAACAGCCCATTATAATTCACCCCTCCACTTT. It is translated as CASKTAHYNSPLHF.